This is a list of T cell receptor beta chains from one sample in a study of T cell responses to AZD1222 COVID-19 vaccine. Method: immunoSEQ multiplex PCR; TCRdb's copy keeps in-frame clones and lacks some. Of over 120,000 clones in the sample, roughly 92% were seen once. The specimen comprised peripheral blood, sampled on day 0 of AZD1222 vaccination. The source is an adult in good health. CDR3s include the opening cysteine and the closing phenylalanine or tryptophan. Each record gives: V gene, CDR3 protein.

>TRBV5-4
CASSLATKDGELFF
>TRBV19
CATRDSGANVLTF
>TRBV19
CASSIPEGYDEQYF
>TRBV19
CASSEGLAGLATNTGELFF
>TRBV7-6
CASSPRRGSNTEAFF
>TRBV12-3/TRBV12-4
CASRIPGATQYF
>TRBV9
CASSVATPLPKLPYEQYF
>TRBV10-2
CASSRVSVSHEQYF
>TRBV19
CASSIEDSTTGELFF
>TRBV10-3
CAISAVGGYGYTF
>TRBV2
CASSATGWAEAFF
>TRBV2
CASSQQGRRSNQPQHF
>TRBV6-5
CASSYSALWGNTEAFF
>TRBV19
CASSILLWGQDGYTF
>TRBV28
CASRGGQAYTEAFF
>TRBV28
CASSSQVSNQPQHF
>TRBV6-5
CASTNGVTYGYTF
>TRBV3-1/TRBV3-2
CASSQDRMGGTGELFF
>TRBV6-5
CASSLGQGWSPLHF
>TRBV5-1
CASSSGTGWQETQYF
>TRBV6-5
CASRQGGSPYEQYF
>TRBV18
CASSGTEYTEAFF
>TRBV21-1
CARTGDRPYNEQFF
>TRBV5-1
CASTYTGTSTEAFF
>TRBV19
CASSYGTGGEQFF
>TRBV18
CASSPTSGKSYEQYF
>TRBV10-3
CATFSGQGYEQYF
>TRBV7-9
CASSWRRDTGELFF
>TRBV5-1
CASSMDAYEQYF
>TRBV12-3/TRBV12-4
CASSIRDSPQHF
>TRBV27
CASSHRRATNEKLFF
>TRBV12-3/TRBV12-4
CASTNRVDQPQHF
>TRBV6-5
CASSFGGGPQNEQYF
>TRBV11-2
CASSPRTGSGDTQYF
>TRBV25-1
CASSEYGLMGEQYF
>TRBV15
CATSSQGGQGEQYF
>TRBV27
CASSYGGNYEQYF
>TRBV27
CASSQKRLVTEAFF
>TRBV4-1
CASSQDFGTDTQYF
>TRBV5-1
CASSLTGPGNTIYF
>TRBV24-1
CATRDRDNQPQHF
>TRBV9
CASSVGAGISYEQYF
>TRBV9
CASTRDSSSLSNTF
>TRBV28
CASSFVRPGQGGRNTIYF
>TRBV19
CASTGSLAKNIQYF
>TRBV30
CAAQGEVLAGYTF
>TRBV6-2/TRBV6-3
CASSYLETGTGPEKLFF
>TRBV3-1/TRBV3-2
CASSQGWRTGLAGGLQETQYF
>TRBV5-5
CASSPQPPDQPQHF
>TRBV9
CASSGRTGLGNTIYF
>TRBV7-4
CASSPSGRPQFF
>TRBV9
CASSVAVGLDGYTF
>TRBV5-6
CASSLGQGIRNTIYF
>TRBV12-3/TRBV12-4
CASSLTGVEQYF
>TRBV10-2
CASSEWRGNNYGYTF